The 21 T cell receptor beta chains below were found in one sample sequenced in a study of blood T cells in healthy people across ages. Primed by a sample-barcoded 5' primer and a J-beta primer mix, a second PCR proceeded for roughly 6 to 12 cycles. Each CDR3 protein is one row after TCRdb ran MiXCR on the 5' RACE reads. Seen here are some 900,000 distinct CDR3 sequences, roughly 50% observed once, and the top ten hold around 15%. Material: blood. Receptor source: a man aged 25 to 40 in good health.

The V call is TRBV25-1, the J call TRBJ1-4; D not certain. The CDR3 spans 15 residues. V lost 1 base and J 0 bases, leaving 6 bases between the germline ends. Germline V CDR1 and CDR2: MGHDK, SYGVNS. The CDR3 DNA sequence: TGTGCCAGCAGTGAATCCACAGCAACTAATGAAAAACTGTTTTTT. It encodes CASSESTATNEKLFF.

This rearrangement joins TRBV27 to TRBJ2-1, with TRBD1 matching over 7 bases. The V gene end was trimmed by 3 bases and the J gene end by 5 bases; junction bases not matched to a gene: 10. CDR1 and CDR2 (germline): MNHEY, SMNVEV (reference sequence). There are 16 residues in the CDR3. CDR3 nucleotides: TGTGCCAGCAGTTTCAACTCACAGGGGATCCACAATGAGCAGTTCTTC. Translation: CASSFNSQGIHNEQFF.

The table lists this clonotype with a few counts. V and J are TRBV20-1 and TRBJ2-1; 8 nucleotides align to TRBD2. J was trimmed by 9 bases and V by 3 bases; bases with no gene match: 7. CDR3 size: 13 residues. The germline CDR1 and CDR2 sequences are DFQATT and SNEGSKA (reference sequence). The CDR3 DNA sequence: TGCAGTGCTAGTCGTCGGGGGGGCGGTGAGCAGTTCTTC. This codes for CSASRRGGGEQFF.

The chain couples TRBV5-8 to TRBJ2-1; D gene unclear. The CDR3 totals 16 residues. V was clipped by 1 base and J by 0 bases, with 11 bases between them. Germline-derived CDR1 and CDR2 are SGHTS and YDEGEE. The DNA of the CDR3 is TGTGCCAGCAGCTTGTCTATGATAAGCTCCTACAATGAGCAGTTCTTC. This codes for CASSLSMISSYNEQFF.

This clonotype occurred a few times. The chain uses TRBV6-4 and TRBJ2-4; D is possibly TRBD1 (5 bases). This CDR3 has 13 residues. V was cut by 0 bases and J by 7 bases, with 7 bases left in between. Germline lookup yields CDR1 MRHNA and CDR2 SNTAGT. CDR3 in amino acids: CASSDSPGNIQYF. For the CDR3, the DNA is TGTGCCAGCAGTGACTCCCCAGGGAACATTCAGTACTTC.

The chain couples TRBV3-1 to TRBJ1-2; 10 bases are a match to TRBD1. Germline CDR1 LGHDT, CDR2 YNNKEL (reference sequence). There are 19 residues in the CDR3. J gave up 5 bases and V 0 bases, and 15 bases lay outside the gene matches. The CDR3 region is CASSQDSNPGQGTRYGYTF. The CDR3 DNA is TGTGCCAGCAGCCAAGATTCGAACCCGGGACAGGGGACTCGGTATGGCTACACCTTC. The variable domain in full, completed from reference TRBV3-1 and TRBJ1-2, reads DTAVSQTPKYLVTQMGNDKSIKCEQNLGHDTMYWYKQDSKKFLKIMFSYNNKELIINETVPNRFSPKSPDKAHLNLHINSLELGDSAVYFCASSQDSNPGQGTRYGYTFGSGTRLTVV.

The gene calls are TRBV5-1 and TRBJ1-2; the D is unclear. Trimming cost V 0 bases and J 8 bases, with 8 bases left between them. The CDR3 has 12 amino acids. Germline V gene sequence: CDR1 SGHRS, CDR2 YFSETQ. CDR3 bases: TGCGCCAGCAGCTTGGAACAAGAGGGCTACACCTTC. It is translated as CASSLEQEGYTF.

This clonotype has ten or more counts. DNA for the CDR3: TGTGCCAGCAGTCTGAACAGGAGAGCCCTTAAAGAGCAGTACTTC. This encodes CASSLNRRALKEQYF. The rearrangement links TRBV27 to TRBJ2-7; D might be TRBD1 (5 bases). Germline assignment: CDR1 MNHEY and CDR2 SMNVEV (reference sequence). V was cut by 5 bases and J by 7 bases, with 21 bases left in between. This CDR3 is 15 amino acids long.

On this clonotype: A much larger clone is a single base away; this may be a read error. The rearrangement joins TRBV7-2 to TRBJ2-5, with unresolved D. The CDR3 consists of 14 residues. With 5 bases removed from V and 4 bases from J, the gap between germline ends came to 14 bases. Looked up from germline, CDR1 is SGHTA and CDR2 is FQGNSA. The CDR3 region is CASSVVRRGETQYF. The DNA for the CDR3 is TGTGCCAGCAGCGTAGTCCGGAGAGGAGAGACCCAGTACTTC.

The V call is TRBV19, the J call TRBJ2-1; no clear D gene. CDR1 is LNHDA and CDR2 is SQIVND in the germline V gene (reference sequence). The CDR3 is 15 residues long. V was cut by 5 bases and J by 6 bases, with 17 bases left in between. This chain's CDR3 is CASSFEAGPSNEQFF. CDR3 coding DNA: TGTGCCAGTAGTTTCGAAGCTGGGCCCTCCAATGAGCAGTTCTTC.

This clonotype has a single count. This chain links TRBV7-8 with TRBJ2-2, with 9 bases that match TRBD1. CDR1 and CDR2 (germline): SGHVS, FQNEAQ. With 1 base clipped from V and 5 bases from J, the junction kept 5 bases outside the gene matches. CDR3 length equals 16 residues. The CDR3, as DNA: TGTGCCAGCAGCTTAGGAAACAGGGGGCTAACCGGGGAGCTGTTTTTT. Protein product: CASSLGNRGLTGELFF.

The genes are TRBV5-5 and TRBJ2-3; 9 nucleotides align to TRBD1. The CDR3 runs 16 residues. V trimming: 0 bases; J trimming: 3 bases; junction bases outside the gene matches: 5. Germline assignment: CDR1 SGHKS and CDR2 YYEKEE (reference sequence). The CDR3 region is CASSLVRTGETDTQYF. Here the CDR3 DNA reads TGTGCCAGCAGCTTGGTCAGGACAGGGGAAACAGATACGCAGTATTTT.

At least ten counts were recorded for this clonotype. The chain has TRBV6-1 and TRBJ2-6; D is undetermined. Trimming removed 6 bases at V and 4 bases at J, with 10 bases between. Germline V gives CDR1 MNHNS, CDR2 SASEGT. This CDR3 contains 14 residues. Here the CDR3 DNA reads TGTGCCAGCAGCACCTTGGGAGGGGCCAACGTCCTGACTTTC. It encodes CASSTLGGANVLTF.

This chain links TRBV20-1 with TRBJ2-7; D is uncertain. The CDR3 is made up of 16 amino acids. CDR1 and CDR2 from the germline V gene are DFQATT and SNEGSKA (reference sequence). The germline V and J ends were trimmed by 0 bases and 3 bases, with 18 bases remaining between them. The CDR3 here is CSARDPLGKQNYEQYF. CDR3 DNA: TGCAGTGCTAGAGATCCCCTGGGAAAGCAAAACTACGAGCAGTACTTC.

The J gene is TRBJ1-5, the V gene TRBV6-2 or TRBV6-3; tentatively, D is TRBD1 (5 bases). CDR3 length: 15 amino acids. Germline assignment: CDR1 MNHEY and CDR2 SVGEGT. V was pared by 6 bases and J by 2 bases, with 14 bases between. CDR3 sequence: CASSPGTLGNQPQHF. The CDR3, as DNA: TGTGCCAGCAGCCCCGGGACGCTGGGCAATCAGCCCCAGCATTTT.

The genes are TRBV9 and TRBJ2-3, with D tentatively TRBD2 (6 bases). The CDR3 covers 14 residues. Germline V lookup: CDR1 SGDLS, CDR2 YYNGEE. The ends were cut back, 2 bases at V and 2 bases at J, with 9 bases in the middle. The CDR3 region has the DNA TGTGCCAGCAGCGTGGGACTTTTCACAGATACGCAGTATTTT. It codes for CASSVGLFTDTQYF.

A note on this clonotype: This clone may be a read error of a much larger clone one base away. The chain is built from TRBV10-3 and TRBJ2-2; D call uncertain. CDR1 is ENHRY, CDR2 SYGVKD, per germline. Trimming took off 6 bases at V and 2 bases at J, with 10 bases between the two ends. CDR3 size: 14 residues. CDR3 sequence (DNA): TGTGCCATCAGGAACAGCTATAACACCGGGGAGCTGTTTTTT. This codes for CAIRNSYNTGELFF.

This clonotype has ten or more counts. The chain combines TRBV4-1 with TRBJ2-7, with 7 nucleotides matching TRBD1. Trimming removed 0 bases from V and 1 base from J; junction bases left unmatched: 0. Germline V lookup: CDR1 MGHRA, CDR2 YSYEKL. The CDR3 covers 14 residues. The CDR3 DNA sequence: TGCGCCAGCAGCCAAGAGGACAGGTCCTACGAGCAGTACTTC. Protein product: CASSQEDRSYEQYF.

The rearrangement links TRBV12-3 or TRBV12-4 to TRBJ2-7; D may correspond to TRBD1 or TRBD2 (6 bases each). V was pared by 7 bases and J by 0 bases, with 16 bases between. CDR3 length: 15 amino acids. In DNA form, the CDR3 reads TGTGCCAGCACGGGGGCGACGGCCAGCTCCTACGAGCAGTACTTC. Protein: CASTGATASSYEQYF.

Notes on this clonotype: One end of the junction does not line up with germline, which may come from a read error. The V and J genes are TRBV9 and TRBJ1-5, with D perhaps TRBD1 (6 bases). CDR3 length: 14 residues. CDR1 SGDLS and CDR2 YYNGEE come from the germline V gene. The DNA of the CDR3 is TGTGCCGGCAGTAAACAGGGAAACAATCAGCCCCAGCATTTT. Its translation: CAGSKQGNNQPQHF.

This chain links TRBV7-9 with TRBJ2-3; 8 bases are a match to TRBD1. Germline V gives CDR1 SEHNR, CDR2 FQNEAQ (reference sequence). V was clipped by 7 bases and J by 0 bases; unmatched bases: 12. This CDR3 region has 17 residues. Written as DNA, the CDR3 is TGTGCCAGCATCAGAGCGGCACAGGGGGAAAGCACAGATACGCAGTATTTT. This encodes CASIRAAQGESTDTQYF.